A single sample is the source of the 13 T cell receptor beta chains below, sequenced in a study of tumor-infiltrating lymphocytes in primary liver carcinoma. Both RNA and DNA were isolated together from around 20-30 mg of bulk tissue that had not been sorted. The template, 500 ng total RNA, yielded TCR beta cDNA made with a constant-region primer. Construction of TCR beta libraries relied on three successive nested multiplex PCR rounds employing slightly modified ARM-PCR. It was with TRBV1-TRBV30 forward primers and a C-beta reverse primer that the first two PCR rounds were run, at around 11 cycles each. Via MiXCR, TCRdb re-called the multiplex PCR reads, giving one row per CDR3 protein. Among approximately 40,000 distinct CDR3 sequences, roughly four fifths were seen once, and the ten largest hold 15% to 20%. The sequencing sample was made of liver tumor tissue from sampling region 4. This sample's subset: tumor region T4, right-lateral pole. Receptors originate from a middle-aged man with primary liver carcinoma and hepatitis B virus infection.

As to this clonotype: This CDR3 is missing its conserved last phenylalanine or tryptophan, likely due to a read error. The rearrangement links TRBV11-1 to TRBJ1-6; a possible D gene is TRBD1 (5 bases). CDR1 is SGHAT and CDR2 is FQDESV in the germline V gene (reference sequence). The CDR3 length is 13 residues. CDR3 nucleotide sequence: TGTGACAGCAGCCGGACACTGCTTTCACCCCTCCACTCT. It encodes CDSSRTLLSPLHS.

Concerning this clonotype itself: Sequence at one end of the junction differs from germline and may be a read error. This rearrangement joins TRBV10-3 to TRBJ2-5; D perhaps matches TRBD2 (5 bases). Per germline, CDR1 ENHRY and CDR2 SYGVKD. This CDR3 is 15 amino acids long. This CDR3 is CVISAASGSQETQYF. The CDR3 DNA reads as TGTGTCATCAGTGCGGCCTCGGGGTCACAAGAGACCCAGTACTTC.

Note on this clonotype: Because it lacks the conserved phenylalanine or tryptophan at the end, this CDR3 is likely a read error. This rearrangement joins TRBV5-1 to TRBJ2-5; no firm D call. CDR1 is SGHRS and CDR2 is YFSETQ in the germline V gene. The V gene lost 3 bases and the J gene lost 5 bases, with 5 bases spanning the gap. The CDR3 is 11 residues long. CDR3 residues: CASSSQETQYL. In DNA form, the CDR3 reads TGCGCCAGCAGCTCCCAGGAGACCCAGTACTTG.

Ten or more counts support this clonotype. The chain employs TRBV24-1 and TRBJ2-2; D possibly corresponds to TRBD2 (5 bases). Trimming stripped 0 bases from V and 5 bases from J, with 9 bases between. Germline CDR1 is KGHDR and CDR2 is SFDVKD. This CDR3 spans 15 amino acids. CDR3 DNA: TGTGCCACCAGTGATTTGCATAGCGTTACCGGGGAGCTGTTTTTT. Residues: CATSDLHSVTGELFF.

As concerns this clonotype: This may be a read error: a much more frequent sequence differs by one nucleotide. The chain couples TRBV29-1 to TRBJ2-5; the D gene could be TRBD1 or TRBD2 (5 bases each). Trimming pared 8 bases from V and 4 bases from J, leaving 17 bases between. CDR3 length: 13 residues. Germline V gives CDR1 SQVTM, CDR2 ANQGSEA. The CDR3 sequence is CSTRQRVPETQYF. The CDR3 nucleotides are TGCAGCACTAGACAGAGAGTCCCAGAGACCCAGTACTTC.

On this clonotype itself: At one end, the junction sequence differs from germline, possibly due to a read error. The J gene is TRBJ2-2, the V gene TRBV29-1, with 10 positions matching TRBD2. CDR3 size: 15 residues. Germline V gene sequence: CDR1 SQVTM, CDR2 ANQGSEA. CDR3 sequence reads: CSVGTSATNTGELFF. In DNA, the CDR3 is TGCAGTGTTGGGACTAGCGCGACAAACACCGGGGAGCTGTTTTTT.

About this clonotype itself: One junction end does not reproduce the germline sequence, and a read error may be involved. The genes are TRBV30 and TRBJ2-3; D possibly corresponds to TRBD2 (5 bases). The CDR3 has 14 residues. In germline, CDR1 is GTSNPN, CDR2 SVGIG (reference sequence). The CDR3 bases are TGTGCCTGGGGAACCAGCGCTAGCACAGATATGCAGTATTTT. Residues: CAWGTSASTDMQYF.

This chain links TRBV11-2 with TRBJ2-3; 7 nucleotides line up with TRBD2. CDR1 SGHAT and CDR2 FQNNGV come from the germline V gene. V trimming: 6 bases; J trimming: 4 bases; junction bases outside the gene matches: 13. The CDR3 length is 16 residues. The CDR3 loop is CASSTVGGGVPDTQYF. Here the CDR3 DNA reads TGTGCCAGCAGTACAGTCGGGGGAGGGGTCCCAGATACGCAGTATTTT.

Comments on this clonotype: One end of the junction varies from germline; a read error may be responsible. The J gene is TRBJ2-1, the V gene TRBV7-9; TRBD2 matches at 8 bases. CDR1 and CDR2 (germline): SEHNR, FQNEAQ (reference sequence). CDR3 length equals 14 residues. Written as DNA, the CDR3 is TGTGCCAGGAGCTCCGGGACTAGTGGAGCCGTGCGGTTCTTC. As protein: CARSSGTSGAVRFF.

The CDR3 loop reads CSVMRPGQVEQFF. The DNA of the CDR3 is TGCAGCGTCATGCGTCCTGGACAGGTTGAGCAGTTCTTC. The chain is built from TRBV29-1 and TRBJ2-1; 7 bases are shared with TRBD1. This CDR3 comprises 13 residues. The V segment lost 6 bases and the J segment 9 bases; nucleotides outside the gene matches: 11. Germline CDR1 SQVTM, CDR2 ANQGSEA.

By share, this clonotype ranks as medium-sized (0.01 to 0.1%). V gene TRBV4-3 combines with J gene TRBJ2-7, with D unresolved. The V end was cut by 0 bases, the J end by 2 bases, with 5 bases between. Per germline, CDR1 LGHNA and CDR2 YSLEER. The CDR3 spans 13 residues. The CDR3 region has the DNA TGCGCCAGCAGCCAAGATCTGCCCTACGAGCAGTACTTC. Encoded protein: CASSQDLPYEQYF.

On this clonotype: The conserved closing phenylalanine or tryptophan is absent in this CDR3, likely reflecting a read error. The DNA is left out, because the CDR3 cannot be placed on it with certainty; the CDR3 is given as TCRdb lists it. The chain links TRBV29-1 to TRBJ2-5; the DNA was not compared with TRBD2, the D call given in the table. With termini counted, the CDR3 has 15 amino acids. CDR1 is SQVTM and CDR2 is ANQGSEA in the germline V gene. The CDR3 sequence: CSVSLLAGRGGTQYS.

A word on this clonotype: The junction does not match germline at one end; this may be a read error. V gene TRBV11-2 combines with J gene TRBJ2-7; D perhaps matches TRBD1 (5 bases). The CDR3 extends over 13 amino acids. Germline assignment: CDR1 SGHAT and CDR2 FQNNGV. CDR3 sequence: CASSSNRNYEQHF. DNA of the CDR3: TGTGCCAGCAGCTCTAACAGGAACTACGAGCAGCACTTC.